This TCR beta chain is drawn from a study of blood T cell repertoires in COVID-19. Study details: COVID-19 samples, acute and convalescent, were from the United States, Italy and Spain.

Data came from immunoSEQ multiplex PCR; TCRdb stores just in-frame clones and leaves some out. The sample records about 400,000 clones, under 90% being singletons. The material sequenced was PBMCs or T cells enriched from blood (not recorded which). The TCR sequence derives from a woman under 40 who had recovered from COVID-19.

The CDR3 region is CASSAHQTSGGWGDTQYF. CDR3 in DNA: TGTGCCAGCAGCGCCCACCAGACTAGCGGGGGGTGGGGAGATACGCAGTATTTT. The gene calls are TRBV9 and TRBJ2-3; 13 bases agree with TRBD2. The CDR3 length is 18 residues. V gave up 3 bases and J gave up 5 bases; unmatched junction bases: 12. From germline, CDR1 is SGDLS and CDR2 YYNGEE.